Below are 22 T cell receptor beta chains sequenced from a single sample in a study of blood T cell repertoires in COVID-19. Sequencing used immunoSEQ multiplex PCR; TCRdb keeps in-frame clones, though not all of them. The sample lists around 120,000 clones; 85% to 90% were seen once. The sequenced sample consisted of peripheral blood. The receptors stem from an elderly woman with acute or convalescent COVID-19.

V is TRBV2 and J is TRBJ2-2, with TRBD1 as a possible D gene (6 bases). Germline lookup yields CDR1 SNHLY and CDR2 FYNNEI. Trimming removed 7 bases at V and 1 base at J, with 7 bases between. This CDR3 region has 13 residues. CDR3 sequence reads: CASIRGNTGELFF. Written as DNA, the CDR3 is TGTGCCAGCATCAGGGGGAACACCGGGGAGCTGTTTTTT.

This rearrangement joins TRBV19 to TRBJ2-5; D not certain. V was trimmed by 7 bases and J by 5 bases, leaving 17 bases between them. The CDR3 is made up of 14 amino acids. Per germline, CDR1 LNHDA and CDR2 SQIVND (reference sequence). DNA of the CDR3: TGTGCCAGTACCCCCGCGGCGTTCGGGGAGACCCAGTACTTC. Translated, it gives CASTPAAFGETQYF.

The CDR3 DNA follows: TGCAGCGTTCGCCCGACACATGCCACAGATACGCAGTATTTT. Translating gives CSVRPTHATDTQYF. The chain couples TRBV29-1 to TRBJ2-3, with D unresolved. Germline lookup yields CDR1 SQVTM and CDR2 ANQGSEA. Deletions cut 5 bases from V and 2 bases from J, with 14 bases between. This CDR3 is 14 amino acids long.

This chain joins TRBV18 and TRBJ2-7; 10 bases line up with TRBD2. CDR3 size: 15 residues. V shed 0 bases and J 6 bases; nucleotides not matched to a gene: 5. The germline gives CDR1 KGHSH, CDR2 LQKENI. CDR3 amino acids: CASSPPSTSGREQYF. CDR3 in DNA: TGTGCCAGCTCACCACCGTCGACTAGCGGGCGCGAGCAGTACTTC. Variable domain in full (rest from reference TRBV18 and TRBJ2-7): NAGVMQNPRHLVRRRGQEARLRCSPMKGHSHVYWYRQLPEEGLKFMVYLQKENIIDESGMPKERFSAEFPKEGPSILRIQQVVRGDSAAYFCASSPPSTSGREQYFGPGTRLTVT.

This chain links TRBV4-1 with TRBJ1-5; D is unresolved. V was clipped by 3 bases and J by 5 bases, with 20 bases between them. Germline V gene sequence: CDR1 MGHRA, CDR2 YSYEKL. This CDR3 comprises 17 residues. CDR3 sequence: CASSQAPEVGNDQPQHF. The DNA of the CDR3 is TGCGCCAGCAGCCAGGCTCCGGAGGTCGGCAATGATCAGCCCCAGCATTTT.

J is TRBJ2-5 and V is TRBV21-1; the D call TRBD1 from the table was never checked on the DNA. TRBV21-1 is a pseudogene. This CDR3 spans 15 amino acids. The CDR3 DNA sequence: TGTGCCAGCAGCAAACACAGGACAGGACAAGAGACCCAGTACTTC. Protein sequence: CASSKHRTGQETQYF.

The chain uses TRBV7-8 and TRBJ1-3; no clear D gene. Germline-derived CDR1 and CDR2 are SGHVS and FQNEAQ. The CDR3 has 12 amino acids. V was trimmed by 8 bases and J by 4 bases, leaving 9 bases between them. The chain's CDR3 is CASGRRGNTIYF. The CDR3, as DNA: TGTGCCAGCGGCCGGAGGGGAAACACCATATATTTT.

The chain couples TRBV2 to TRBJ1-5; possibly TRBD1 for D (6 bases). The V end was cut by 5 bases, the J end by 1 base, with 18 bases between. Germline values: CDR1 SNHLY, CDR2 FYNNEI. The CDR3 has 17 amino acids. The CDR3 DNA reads TGTGCCAGCAGTACTAATCCCGCAGACAGGAGCAATCAGCCCCAGCATTTT. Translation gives CASSTNPADRSNQPQHF.

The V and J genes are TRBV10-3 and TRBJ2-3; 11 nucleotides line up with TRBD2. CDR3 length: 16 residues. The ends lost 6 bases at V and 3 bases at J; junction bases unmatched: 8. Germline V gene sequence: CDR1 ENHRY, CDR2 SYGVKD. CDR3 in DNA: TGTGCCATCAGGCCACTAGCGGGGGAAGGGACAGATACGCAGTATTTT. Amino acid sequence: CAIRPLAGEGTDTQYF.

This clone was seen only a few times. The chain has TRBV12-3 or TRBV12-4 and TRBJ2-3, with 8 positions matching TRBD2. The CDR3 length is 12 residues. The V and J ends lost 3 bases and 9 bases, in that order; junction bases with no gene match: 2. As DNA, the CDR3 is TGTGCCAGCAGTTTCGGGACTAGAACGCAGTATTTT. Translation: CASSFGTRTQYF.

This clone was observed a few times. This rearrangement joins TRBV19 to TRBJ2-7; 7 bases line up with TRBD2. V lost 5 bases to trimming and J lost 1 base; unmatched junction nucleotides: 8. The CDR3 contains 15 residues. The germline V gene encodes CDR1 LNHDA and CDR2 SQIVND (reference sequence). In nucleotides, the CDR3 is TGTGCCAGTAGTCCCTCTCCGGGGGGTTCCTACGAGCAGTACTTC. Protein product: CASSPSPGGSYEQYF. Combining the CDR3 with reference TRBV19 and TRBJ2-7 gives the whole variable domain DGGITQSPKYLFRKEGQNVTLSCEQNLNHDAMYWYRQDPGQGLRLIYYSQIVNDFQKGDIAEGYSVSREKKESFPLTVTSAQKNPTAFYLCASSPSPGGSYEQYFGPGTRLTVT.

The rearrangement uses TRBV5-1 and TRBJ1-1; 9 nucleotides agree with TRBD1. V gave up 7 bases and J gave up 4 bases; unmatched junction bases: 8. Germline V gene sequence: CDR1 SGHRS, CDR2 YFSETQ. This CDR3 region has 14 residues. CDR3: CASGEQGASTEAFF. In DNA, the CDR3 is TGCGCCAGCGGTGAACAGGGGGCTAGCACTGAAGCTTTCTTT.

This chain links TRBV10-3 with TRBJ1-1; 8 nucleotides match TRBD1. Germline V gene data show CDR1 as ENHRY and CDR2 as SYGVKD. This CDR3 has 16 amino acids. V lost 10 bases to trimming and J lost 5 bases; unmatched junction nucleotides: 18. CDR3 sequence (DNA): TGTGCCACCCCACCGGGATCGGGCAGGGGGCGGACTGAAGCTTTCTTT. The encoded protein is CATPPGSGRGRTEAFF.

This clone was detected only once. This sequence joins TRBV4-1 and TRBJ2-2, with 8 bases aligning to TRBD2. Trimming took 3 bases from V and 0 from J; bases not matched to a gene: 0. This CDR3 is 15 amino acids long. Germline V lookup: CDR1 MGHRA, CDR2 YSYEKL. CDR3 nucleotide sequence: TGCGCCAGCAGCCAGACTAGCGCGAACACCGGGGAGCTGTTTTTT. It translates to CASSQTSANTGELFF.

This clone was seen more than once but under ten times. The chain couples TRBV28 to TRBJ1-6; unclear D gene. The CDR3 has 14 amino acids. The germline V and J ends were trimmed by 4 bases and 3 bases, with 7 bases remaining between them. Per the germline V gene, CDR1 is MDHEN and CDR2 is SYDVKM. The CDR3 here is CASSSLGYNSPLHF. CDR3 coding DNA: TGTGCCAGCAGTTCTCTCGGCTATAATTCACCCCTCCACTTT. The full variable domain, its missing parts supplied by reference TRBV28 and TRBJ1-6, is DVKVTQSSRYLVKRTGEKVFLECVQDMDHENMFWYRQDPGLGLRLIYFSYDVKMKEKGDIPEGYSVSREKKERFSLILESASTNQTSMYLCASSSLGYNSPLHFGNGTRLTVT.

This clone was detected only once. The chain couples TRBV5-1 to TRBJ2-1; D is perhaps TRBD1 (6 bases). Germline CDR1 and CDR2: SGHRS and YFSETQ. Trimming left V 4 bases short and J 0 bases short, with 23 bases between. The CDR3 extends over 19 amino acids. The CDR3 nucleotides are TGCGCCAGCAGCCTACTAGAGATGGACAGCCCGCTCTCCTACAATGAGCAGTTCTTC. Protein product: CASSLLEMDSPLSYNEQFF.

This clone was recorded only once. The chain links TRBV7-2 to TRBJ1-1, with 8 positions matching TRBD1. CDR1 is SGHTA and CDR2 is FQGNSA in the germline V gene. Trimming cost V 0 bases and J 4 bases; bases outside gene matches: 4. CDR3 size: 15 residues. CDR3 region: CASSLASGGFTEAFF. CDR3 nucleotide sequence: TGTGCCAGCAGCTTAGCCTCAGGGGGCTTCACTGAAGCTTTCTTT.

DNA of the CDR3: TGTGCCAGCAGTTACGAGGGACAGGGGGCCTACGAGCAGTACTTC. Amino acid sequence: CASSYEGQGAYEQYF. The chain couples TRBV6-6 to TRBJ2-7, with TRBD1 matching over 11 bases. This CDR3 spans 15 amino acids. Germline assignment: CDR1 MNHNY and CDR2 SVGAGI (reference sequence). Trimming took 2 bases from V and 2 from J; bases not matched to a gene: 2.

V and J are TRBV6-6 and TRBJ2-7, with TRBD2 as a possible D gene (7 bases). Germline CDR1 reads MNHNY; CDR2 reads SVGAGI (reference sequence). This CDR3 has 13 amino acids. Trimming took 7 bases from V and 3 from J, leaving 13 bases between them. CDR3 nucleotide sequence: TGTGCCAGCAACACCGGGGGGCGCTACGAGCAGTACTTC. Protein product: CASNTGGRYEQYF.

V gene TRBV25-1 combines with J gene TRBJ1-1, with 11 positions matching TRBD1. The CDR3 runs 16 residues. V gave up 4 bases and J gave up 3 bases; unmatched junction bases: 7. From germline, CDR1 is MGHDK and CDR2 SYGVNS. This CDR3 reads CASSAWTGGSDTEAFF. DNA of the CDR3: TGTGCCAGCAGTGCGTGGACAGGGGGCTCGGACACTGAAGCTTTCTTT.

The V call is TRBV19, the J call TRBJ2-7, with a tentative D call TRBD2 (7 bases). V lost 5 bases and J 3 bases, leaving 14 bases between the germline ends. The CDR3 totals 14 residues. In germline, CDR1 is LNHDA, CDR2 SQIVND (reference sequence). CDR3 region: CASSLGGGNYEQYF. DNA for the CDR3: TGTGCCAGTAGTCTTGGCGGGGGCAACTACGAGCAGTACTTC.

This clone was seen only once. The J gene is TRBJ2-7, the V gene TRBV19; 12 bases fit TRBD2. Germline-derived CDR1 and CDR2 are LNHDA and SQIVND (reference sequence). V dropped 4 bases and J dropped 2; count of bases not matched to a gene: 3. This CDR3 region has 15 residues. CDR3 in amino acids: CASSRGLAGPYEQYF. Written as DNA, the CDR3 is TGTGCCAGTAGTAGAGGACTAGCGGGACCCTACGAGCAGTACTTC.